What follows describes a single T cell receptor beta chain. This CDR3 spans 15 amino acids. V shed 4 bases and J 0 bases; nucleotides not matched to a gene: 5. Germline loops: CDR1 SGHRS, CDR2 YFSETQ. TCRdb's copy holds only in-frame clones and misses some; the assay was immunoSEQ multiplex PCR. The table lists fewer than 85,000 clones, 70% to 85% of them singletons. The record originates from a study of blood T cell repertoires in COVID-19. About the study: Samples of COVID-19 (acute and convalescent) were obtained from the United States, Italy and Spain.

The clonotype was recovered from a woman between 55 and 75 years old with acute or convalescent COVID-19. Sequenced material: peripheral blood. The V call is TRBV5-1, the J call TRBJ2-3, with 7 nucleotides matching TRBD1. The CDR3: CASSPVGQSTDTQYF. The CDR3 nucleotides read TGCGCCAGCAGCCCGGTGGGACAGAGCACAGATACGCAGTATTTT. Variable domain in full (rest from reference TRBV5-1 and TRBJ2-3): KAGVTQTPRYLIKTRGQQVTLSCSPISGHRSVSWYQQTPGQGLQFLFEYFSETQRNKGNFPGRFSGRQFSNSRSEMNVSTLELGDSALYLCASSPVGQSTDTQYFGPGTRLTVL.